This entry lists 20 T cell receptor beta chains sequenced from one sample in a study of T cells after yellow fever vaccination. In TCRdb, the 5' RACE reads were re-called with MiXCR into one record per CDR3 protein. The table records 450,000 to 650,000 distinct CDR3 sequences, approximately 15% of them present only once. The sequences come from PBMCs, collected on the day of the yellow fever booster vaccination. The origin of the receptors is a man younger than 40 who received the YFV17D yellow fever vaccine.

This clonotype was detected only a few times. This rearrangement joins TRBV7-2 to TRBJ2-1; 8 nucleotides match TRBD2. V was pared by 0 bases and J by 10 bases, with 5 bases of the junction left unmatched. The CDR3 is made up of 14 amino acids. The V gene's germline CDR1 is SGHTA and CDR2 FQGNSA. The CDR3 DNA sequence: TGTGCCAGCAGCTTAGCGCACGCGGGAGGAGAGCAGTTCTTC. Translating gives CASSLAHAGGEQFF.

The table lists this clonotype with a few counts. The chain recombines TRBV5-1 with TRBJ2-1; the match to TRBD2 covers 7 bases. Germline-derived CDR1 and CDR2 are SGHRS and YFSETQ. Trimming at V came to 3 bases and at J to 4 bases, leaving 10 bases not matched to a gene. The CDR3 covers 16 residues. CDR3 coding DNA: TGCGCCAGCAGCTGGCAGCGGGACCCTACATACAATGAGCAGTTCTTC. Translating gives CASSWQRDPTYNEQFF.

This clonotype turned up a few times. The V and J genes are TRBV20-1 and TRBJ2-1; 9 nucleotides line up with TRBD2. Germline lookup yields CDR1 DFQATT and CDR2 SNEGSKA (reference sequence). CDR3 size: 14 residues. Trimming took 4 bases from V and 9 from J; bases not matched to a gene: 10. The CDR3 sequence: CSAKLREGLGEQFF. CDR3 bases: TGCAGTGCTAAGCTGCGGGAGGGACTGGGTGAGCAGTTCTTC.

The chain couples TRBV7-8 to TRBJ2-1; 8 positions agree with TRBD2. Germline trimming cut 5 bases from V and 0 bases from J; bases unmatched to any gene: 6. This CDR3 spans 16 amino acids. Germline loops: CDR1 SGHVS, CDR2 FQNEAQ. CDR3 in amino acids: CASSPDGTSSYNEQFF. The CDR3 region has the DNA TGTGCCAGCAGCCCAGATGGGACTAGCTCCTACAATGAGCAGTTCTTC. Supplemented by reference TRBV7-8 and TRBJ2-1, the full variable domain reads GAGVSQSPRYKVAKRGQDVALRCDPISGHVSLFWYQQALGQGPEFLTYFQNEAQLDKSGLPSDRFFAERPEGSVSTLKIQRTQQEDSAVYLCASSPDGTSSYNEQFFGPGTRLTVL.

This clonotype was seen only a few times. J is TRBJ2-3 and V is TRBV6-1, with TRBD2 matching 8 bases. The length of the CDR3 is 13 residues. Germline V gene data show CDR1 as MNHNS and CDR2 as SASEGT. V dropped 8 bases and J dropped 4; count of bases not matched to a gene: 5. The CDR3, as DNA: TGTGCCAGCGGGGCGGGAGGATCAGATACGCAGTATTTT. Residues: CASGAGGSDTQYF.

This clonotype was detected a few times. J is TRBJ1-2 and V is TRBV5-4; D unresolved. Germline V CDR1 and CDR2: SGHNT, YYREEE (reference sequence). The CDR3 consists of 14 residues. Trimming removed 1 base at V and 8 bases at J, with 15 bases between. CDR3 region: CASSLLGGLDGYTF. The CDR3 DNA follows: TGTGCCAGCAGCTTGTTGGGTGGGCTGGACGGCTACACCTTC. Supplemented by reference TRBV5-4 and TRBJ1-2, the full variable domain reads ETGVTQSPTHLIKTRGQQVTLRCSSQSGHNTVSWYQQALGQGPQFIFQYYREEENGRGNFPPRFSGLQFPNYSSELNVNALELDDSALYLCASSLLGGLDGYTFGSGTRLTVV.

The CDR3 region has the DNA TGCAGCGCCCTAGACAGGCTTCTTGGGAAAAACATTCAGTACTTC. Residues: CSALDRLLGKNIQYF. The V call is TRBV29-1, the J call TRBJ2-4; D may be TRBD1 (6 bases). Per the germline V gene, CDR1 is SQVTM and CDR2 is ANQGSEA. Trimming removed 7 bases from V and 4 bases from J, with 20 bases in between. The CDR3 runs 15 residues.

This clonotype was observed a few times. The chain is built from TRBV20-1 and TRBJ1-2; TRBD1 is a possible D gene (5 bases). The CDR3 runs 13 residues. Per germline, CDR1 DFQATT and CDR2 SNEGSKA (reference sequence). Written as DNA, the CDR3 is TGCACGCCGAGGCCCCCTCGGGGCCATGGCTACACCTTC. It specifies CTPRPPRGHGYTF.

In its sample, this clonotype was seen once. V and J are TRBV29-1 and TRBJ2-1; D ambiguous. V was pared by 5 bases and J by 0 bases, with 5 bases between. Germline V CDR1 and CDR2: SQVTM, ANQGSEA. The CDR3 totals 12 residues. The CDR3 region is CSVFISYNEQFF. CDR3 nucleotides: TGCAGCGTTTTCATCTCCTACAATGAGCAGTTCTTC.

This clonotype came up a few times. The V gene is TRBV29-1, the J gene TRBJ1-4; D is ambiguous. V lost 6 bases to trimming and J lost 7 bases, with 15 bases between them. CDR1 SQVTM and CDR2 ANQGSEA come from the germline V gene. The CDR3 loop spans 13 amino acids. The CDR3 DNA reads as TGCAGCGTCGGGATTACGAGAGGTGAAAAACTGTTTTTT. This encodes CSVGITRGEKLFF.

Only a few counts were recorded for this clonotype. CDR3 nucleotides: TGTGCCAGCAGCTTGACCGGGACAGGGTCCAATGAGCAGTTCTTC. Translated: CASSLTGTGSNEQFF. The V and J genes are TRBV7-2 and TRBJ2-1; 9 bases align to TRBD1. The trim removed 3 bases at V and 6 bases at J, leaving 6 bases unmatched. CDR1 is SGHTA, CDR2 FQGNSA, per germline. The CDR3 runs to 15 residues.

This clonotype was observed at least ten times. Here the CDR3 reads CASRSGIYNEQFF. The CDR3 DNA is TGTGCCAGCCGATCCGGGATCTACAATGAGCAGTTCTTC. The V call is TRBV12-3 or TRBV12-4, the J call TRBJ2-1; weak D call: TRBD2 (5 bases). Trimming removed 8 bases at V and 3 bases at J, with 11 bases between. The CDR3 length is 13 residues.

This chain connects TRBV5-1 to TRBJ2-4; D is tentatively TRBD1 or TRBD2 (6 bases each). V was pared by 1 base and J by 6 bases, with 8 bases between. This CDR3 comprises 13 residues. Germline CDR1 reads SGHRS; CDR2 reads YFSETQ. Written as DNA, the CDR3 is TGCGCCAGCAGCTTGAAGGGGGGAAACATTCAGTACTTC. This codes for CASSLKGGNIQYF.

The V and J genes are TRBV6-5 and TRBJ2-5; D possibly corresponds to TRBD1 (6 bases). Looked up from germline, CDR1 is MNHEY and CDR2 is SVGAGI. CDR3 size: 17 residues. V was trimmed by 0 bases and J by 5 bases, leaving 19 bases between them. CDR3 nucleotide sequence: TGTGCCAGCAGTTACTCTTTTGGCGGGCAGGGGCGCGAGACCCAGTACTTC. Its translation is CASSYSFGGQGRETQYF.

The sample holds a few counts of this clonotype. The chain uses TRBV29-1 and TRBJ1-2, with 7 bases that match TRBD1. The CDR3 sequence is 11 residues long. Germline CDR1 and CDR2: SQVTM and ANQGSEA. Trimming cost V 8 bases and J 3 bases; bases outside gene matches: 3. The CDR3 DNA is TGCAGCACCGGACAGGACTATGGCTACACCTTC. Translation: CSTGQDYGYTF.

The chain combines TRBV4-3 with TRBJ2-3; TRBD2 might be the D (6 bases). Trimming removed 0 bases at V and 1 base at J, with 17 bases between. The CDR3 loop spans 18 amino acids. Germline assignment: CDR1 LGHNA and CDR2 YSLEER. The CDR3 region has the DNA TGCGCCAGCAGCCAAGACTCTATCGGGAGTGCAGGCACAGATACGCAGTATTTT. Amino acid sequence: CASSQDSIGSAGTDTQYF.

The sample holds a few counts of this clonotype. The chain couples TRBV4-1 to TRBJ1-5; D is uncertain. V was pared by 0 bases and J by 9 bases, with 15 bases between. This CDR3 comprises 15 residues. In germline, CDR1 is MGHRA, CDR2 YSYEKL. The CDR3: CASSQDQSAQRPQHF. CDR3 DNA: TGCGCCAGCAGCCAAGATCAATCTGCTCAACGGCCCCAGCATTTT.

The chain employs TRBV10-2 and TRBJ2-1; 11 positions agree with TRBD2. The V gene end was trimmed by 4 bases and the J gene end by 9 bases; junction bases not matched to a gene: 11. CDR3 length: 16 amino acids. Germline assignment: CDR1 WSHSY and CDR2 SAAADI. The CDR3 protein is CASSGGYSGRAFEQFF. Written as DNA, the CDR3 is TGCGCCAGCAGTGGTGGGTATAGCGGGAGGGCCTTTGAGCAGTTCTTC.

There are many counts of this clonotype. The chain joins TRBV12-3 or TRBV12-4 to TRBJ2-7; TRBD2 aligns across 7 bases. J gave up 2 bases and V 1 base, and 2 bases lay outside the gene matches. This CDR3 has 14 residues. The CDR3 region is CASSLGAGAYEQYF. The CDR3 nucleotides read TGTGCCAGCAGTTTAGGGGCGGGAGCCTACGAGCAGTACTTC.

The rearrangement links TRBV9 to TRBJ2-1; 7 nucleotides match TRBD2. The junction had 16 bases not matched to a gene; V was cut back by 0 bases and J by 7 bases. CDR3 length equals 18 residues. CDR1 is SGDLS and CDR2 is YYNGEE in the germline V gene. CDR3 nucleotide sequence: TGTGCCAGCAGCGTAGAATTTAGTAACGGGAGGTCGGGTAATGAGCAGTTCTTC. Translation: CASSVEFSNGRSGNEQFF.